Presented here are 8 T cell receptor beta chains from one specimen sequenced in a study of blood T cell repertoires in COVID-19. The repertoire was sequenced with immunoSEQ multiplex PCR; TCRdb's copy has only in-frame clones and lacks some. There are roughly 240,000 clones in the sample; more than 75% occur only once, and around 1.5% lies in the top ten. The sequenced sample was peripheral blood. The receptors derive from a woman in her fifties or sixties who had recovered from COVID-19.

The sample holds one count of this clone. An end of the junction differs from the germline gene, which may be a read error. V and J are TRBV6-5 and TRBJ2-3; 8 nucleotides agree with TRBD2. Germline V gene data show CDR1 as MNHEY and CDR2 as SVGAGI. The CDR3 contains 13 residues. In nucleotides, the CDR3 is TGCGCCGGAGGTGCTGGGGACGGGGGGGAGCAGTATTTT. It yields the protein CAGGAGDGGEQYF.

The chain is built from TRBV12-3 or TRBV12-4 and TRBJ1-5; no definite D call. The CDR3 length is 13 residues. The V and J ends lost 7 bases and 0 bases respectively, with 7 bases between them. The CDR3 sequence: CASTLSSNQPQHF. CDR3 nucleotide sequence: TGTGCCAGCACTCTCAGTAGCAATCAGCCCCAGCATTTT.

The chain employs TRBV5-1 and TRBJ2-7; D is unclear. The CDR3 runs to 12 residues. Trimming left V 0 bases short and J 3 bases short, with 4 bases between. Germline V gives CDR1 SGHRS, CDR2 YFSETQ. CDR3 residues: CASSLDNYEQYF. The CDR3 DNA reads TGCGCCAGCAGCTTGGACAACTACGAGCAGTACTTC.

The V and J genes are TRBV19 and TRBJ1-1; the D gene is possibly TRBD1 (6 bases). Germline CDR1 is LNHDA and CDR2 is SQIVND (reference sequence). V lost 0 bases to trimming and J lost 1 base, with 18 bases between them. This CDR3 contains 18 residues. DNA of the CDR3: TGTGCCAGTAGTATAGACCTGGGGGCAGGACGACCGAACACTGAAGCTTTCTTT. Protein: CASSIDLGAGRPNTEAFF.

This clone was detected only once. The chain has TRBV28 and TRBJ2-5; TRBD2 matches at 7 bases. Trimming took 5 bases from V and 5 from J; bases not matched to a gene: 8. This CDR3 spans 14 amino acids. Per the germline V gene, CDR1 is MDHEN and CDR2 is SYDVKM. The CDR3 sequence is CASSLGGEGETQYF. The DNA for the CDR3 is TGTGCCAGCAGTCTGGGCGGGGAGGGGGAGACCCAGTACTTC. Together with reference TRBV28 and TRBJ2-5, the CDR3 gives the full variable domain: DVKVTQSSRYLVKRTGEKVFLECVQDMDHENMFWYRQDPGLGLRLIYFSYDVKMKEKGDIPEGYSVSREKKERFSLILESASTNQTSMYLCASSLGGEGETQYFGPGTRLLVL.

The chain recombines TRBV6-2 or TRBV6-3 with TRBJ2-5, with 7 positions matching TRBD2. CDR1 is MNHEY, CDR2 SVGEGT, per germline. The CDR3 consists of 16 residues. V lost 6 bases and J lost 5; bases outside the gene matches: 15. The CDR3 is CASSPGRTSRGETQYF. DNA for the CDR3: TGTGCCAGCAGCCCCGGGAGGACCTCCCGAGGGGAGACCCAGTACTTC.

The chain has TRBV28 and TRBJ1-1; the match to TRBD1 covers 7 bases. V shed 4 bases and J 0 bases; nucleotides not matched to a gene: 8. Germline CDR1 and CDR2: MDHEN and SYDVKM. The CDR3 runs to 16 residues. Written as DNA, the CDR3 is TGTGCCAGCAGTTCCCAACAGACAGGGATGAACACTGAAGCTTTCTTT. Translation: CASSSQQTGMNTEAFF.

The chain links TRBV27 to TRBJ1-5; 9 bases map to TRBD1. Trimming at V came to 4 bases and at J to 1 base, leaving 17 bases not matched to a gene. CDR3 length: 20 residues. CDR1 is MNHEY, CDR2 SMNVEV, per germline (reference sequence). CDR3 in DNA: TGTGCCAGCAGTTCCCTCGGACAGGGGATAATTTCACAGAGCAATCAGCCCCAGCATTTT. Translation: CASSSLGQGIISQSNQPQHF.